The clone carrying this TCR beta chain appeared many times. The antigen is undetermined. The CDR3 extends over 14 amino acids. Trimming shortened V by 3 bases and J by 4 bases, and 16 bases separated the two germline ends. From germline, CDR1 is DFQATT and CDR2 SNEGSKA (reference sequence). The sample is drawn from a study of CD8 T cells in ankylosing spondylitis. Study conclusions and caveats: Apparently characteristic of ankylosing spondylitis blood was a TCR beta motif (fewer than 10 highly homologous variants).

A quantitative 5'-RACE method, one with molecular barcodes, was used to make TCR beta libraries. TCRdb recomputed calls from the 5' RACE reads with MiXCR, one row per CDR3 protein. The profile shows 450,000 to 550,000 distinct CDR3 sequences, less than 6% of them singletons. The TCR comes from a male donor with ankylosing spondylitis. The sample taken for sequencing was blood, either unsorted or a sorted T cell fraction (not recorded which). The chain has TRBV20-1 and TRBJ2-7, with D unresolved. CDR3 bases: TGCAGTGCTAGGCTGCTCCCGGACCCATACGAGCAGTACTTC. As protein: CSARLLPDPYEQYF.